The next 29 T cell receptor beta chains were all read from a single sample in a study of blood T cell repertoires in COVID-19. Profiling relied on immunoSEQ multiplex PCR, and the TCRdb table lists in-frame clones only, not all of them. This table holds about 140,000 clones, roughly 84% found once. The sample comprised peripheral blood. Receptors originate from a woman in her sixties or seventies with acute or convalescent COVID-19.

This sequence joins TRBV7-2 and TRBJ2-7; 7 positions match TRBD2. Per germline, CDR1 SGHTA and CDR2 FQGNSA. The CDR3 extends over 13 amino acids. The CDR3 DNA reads TGTGCGATCGATTGGGACTATTCCTACGAGCAGTACTTC. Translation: CAIDWDYSYEQYF.

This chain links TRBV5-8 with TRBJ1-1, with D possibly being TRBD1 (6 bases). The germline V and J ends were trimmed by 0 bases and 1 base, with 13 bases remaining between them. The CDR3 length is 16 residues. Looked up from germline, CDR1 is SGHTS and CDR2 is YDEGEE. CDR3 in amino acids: CASSLVGARANTEAFF. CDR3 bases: TGTGCCAGCAGCTTGGTGGGGGCGCGGGCGAACACTGAAGCTTTCTTT.

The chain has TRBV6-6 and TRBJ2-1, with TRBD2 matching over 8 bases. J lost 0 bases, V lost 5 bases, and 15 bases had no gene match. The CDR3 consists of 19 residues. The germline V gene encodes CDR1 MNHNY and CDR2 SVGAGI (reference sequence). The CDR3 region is CASSPIPGLAGISYNEQFF. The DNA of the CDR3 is TGTGCCAGCAGTCCCATCCCCGGGTTAGCGGGGATCTCCTACAATGAGCAGTTCTTC.

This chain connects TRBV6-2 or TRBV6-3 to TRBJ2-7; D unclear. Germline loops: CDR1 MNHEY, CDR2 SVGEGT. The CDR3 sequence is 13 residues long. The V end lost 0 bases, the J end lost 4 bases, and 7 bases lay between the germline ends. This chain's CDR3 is CASSYSSRYEQYF. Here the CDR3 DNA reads TGTGCCAGCAGTTACTCGAGCAGGTACGAGCAGTACTTC.

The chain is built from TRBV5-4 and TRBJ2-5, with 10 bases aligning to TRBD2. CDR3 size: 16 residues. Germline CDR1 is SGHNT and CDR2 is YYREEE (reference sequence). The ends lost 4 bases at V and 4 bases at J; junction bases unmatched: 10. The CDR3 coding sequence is TGTGCCAGCAGCAAAGCTAGCGGGGGCGGTCGAGAGACCCAGTACTTC. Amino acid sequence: CASSKASGGGRETQYF.

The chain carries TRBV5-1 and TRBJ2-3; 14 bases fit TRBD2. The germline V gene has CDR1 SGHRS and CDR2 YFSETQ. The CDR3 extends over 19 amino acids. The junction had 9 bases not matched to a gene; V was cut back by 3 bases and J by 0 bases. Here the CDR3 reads CASSSWTSGGPPSTDTQYF. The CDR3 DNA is TGCGCCAGCAGCTCCTGGACTAGCGGGGGGCCCCCGAGCACAGATACGCAGTATTTT.

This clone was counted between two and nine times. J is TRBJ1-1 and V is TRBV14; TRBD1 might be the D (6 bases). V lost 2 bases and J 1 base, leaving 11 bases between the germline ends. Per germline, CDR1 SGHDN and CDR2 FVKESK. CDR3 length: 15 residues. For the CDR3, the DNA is TGTGCCAGCAGCCAATATAGGACAGAGAACACTGAAGCTTTCTTT. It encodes CASSQYRTENTEAFF.

CDR3 DNA sequence: TGTGCCAGCAGTGTCCAAGGGGCCAACTATGGCTACACCTTC. Translating gives CASSVQGANYGYTF. The V call is TRBV2, the J call TRBJ1-2, with D possibly TRBD1 on 5 matching bases. Germline CDR1 reads SNHLY; CDR2 reads FYNNEI. The length of the CDR3 is 14 residues. V dropped 4 bases and J dropped 2 bases, with 11 bases sitting between them.

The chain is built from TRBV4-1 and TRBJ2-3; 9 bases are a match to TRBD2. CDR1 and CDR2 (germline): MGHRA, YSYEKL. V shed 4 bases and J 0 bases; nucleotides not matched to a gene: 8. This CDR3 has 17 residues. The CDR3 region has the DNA TGCGCCAGCAGCCGAAAATTAGCGGGGGCTAGCACAGATACGCAGTATTTT. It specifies CASSRKLAGASTDTQYF.

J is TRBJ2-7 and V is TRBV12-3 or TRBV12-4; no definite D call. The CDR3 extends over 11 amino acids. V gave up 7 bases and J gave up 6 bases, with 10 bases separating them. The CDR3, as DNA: TGTGCCAGCACTCGTCTGGCCGAGCAGTACTTC. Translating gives CASTRLAEQYF.

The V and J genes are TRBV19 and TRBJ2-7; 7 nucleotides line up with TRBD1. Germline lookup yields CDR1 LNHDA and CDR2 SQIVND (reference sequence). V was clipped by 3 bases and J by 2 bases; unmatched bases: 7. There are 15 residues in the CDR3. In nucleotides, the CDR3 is TGTGCCAGTAGTATGGACCGGGACAGACCCTACGAGCAGTACTTC. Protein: CASSMDRDRPYEQYF.

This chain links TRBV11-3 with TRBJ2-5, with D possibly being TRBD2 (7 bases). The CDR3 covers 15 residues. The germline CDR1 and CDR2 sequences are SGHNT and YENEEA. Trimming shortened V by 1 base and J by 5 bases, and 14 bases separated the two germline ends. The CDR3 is CASSLGGGAGETQYF. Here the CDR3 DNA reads TGTGCCAGCAGCTTAGGAGGGGGGGCCGGGGAGACCCAGTACTTC.

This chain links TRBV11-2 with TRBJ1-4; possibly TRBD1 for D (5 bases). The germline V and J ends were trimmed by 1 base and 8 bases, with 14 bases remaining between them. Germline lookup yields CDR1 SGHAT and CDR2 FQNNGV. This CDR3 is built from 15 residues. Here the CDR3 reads CASSLGGRDNEKLFF. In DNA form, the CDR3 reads TGTGCCAGCAGCTTAGGTGGCAGGGATAACGAAAAACTGTTTTTT.

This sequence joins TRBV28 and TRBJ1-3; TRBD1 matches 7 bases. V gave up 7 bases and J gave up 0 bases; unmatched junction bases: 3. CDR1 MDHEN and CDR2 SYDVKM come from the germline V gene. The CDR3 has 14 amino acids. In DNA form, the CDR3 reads TGTGCCAGCAATACAGGGGCCTCTGGAAACACCATATATTTT. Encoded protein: CASNTGASGNTIYF.

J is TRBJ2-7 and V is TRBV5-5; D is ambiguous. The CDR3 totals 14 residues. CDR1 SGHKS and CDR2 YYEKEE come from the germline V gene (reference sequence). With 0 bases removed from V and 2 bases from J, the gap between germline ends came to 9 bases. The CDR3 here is CASSLARSTYEQYF. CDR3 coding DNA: TGTGCCAGCAGCTTGGCGCGGTCCACCTACGAGCAGTACTTC.

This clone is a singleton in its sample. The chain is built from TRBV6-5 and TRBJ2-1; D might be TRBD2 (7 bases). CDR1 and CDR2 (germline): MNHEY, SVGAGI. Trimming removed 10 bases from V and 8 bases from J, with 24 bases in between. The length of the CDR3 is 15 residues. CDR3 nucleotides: TGTGCCACCGAAGGGAGGGGATTGGGGGGCTATGAGCAGTTCTTC. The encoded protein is CATEGRGLGGYEQFF.

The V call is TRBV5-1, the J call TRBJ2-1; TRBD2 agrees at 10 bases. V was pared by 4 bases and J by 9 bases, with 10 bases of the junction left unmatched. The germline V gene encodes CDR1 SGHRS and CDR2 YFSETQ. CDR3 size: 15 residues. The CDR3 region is CASSPTLAGAGEQFF. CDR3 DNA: TGCGCCAGCAGCCCCACCCTAGCGGGGGCGGGTGAGCAGTTCTTC.

CDR3 amino acids: CATSNTHPGDEQYF. For the CDR3, the DNA is TGTGCCACCAGCAATACCCACCCGGGGGACGAGCAGTACTTC. The rearrangement links TRBV15 to TRBJ2-7, with a weak D call TRBD2 (6 bases). Germline V lookup: CDR1 LNHNV, CDR2 YYDKDF (reference sequence). The CDR3 covers 14 residues. V was trimmed by 4 bases and J by 5 bases, leaving 15 bases between them.

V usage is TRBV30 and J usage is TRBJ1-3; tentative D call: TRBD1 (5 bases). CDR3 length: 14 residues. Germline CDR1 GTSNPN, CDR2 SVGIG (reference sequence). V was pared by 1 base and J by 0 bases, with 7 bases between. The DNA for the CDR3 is TGTGCCTGGAGTGCAGGGTTCTCTGGAAACACCATATATTTT. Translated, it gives CAWSAGFSGNTIYF. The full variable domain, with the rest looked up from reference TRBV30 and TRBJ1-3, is SQTIHQWPATLVQPVGSPLSLECTVEGTSNPNLYWYRQAAGRGLQLLFYSVGIGQISSEVPQNLSASRPQDRQFILSSKKLLLSDSGFYLCAWSAGFSGNTIYFGEGSWLTVV.

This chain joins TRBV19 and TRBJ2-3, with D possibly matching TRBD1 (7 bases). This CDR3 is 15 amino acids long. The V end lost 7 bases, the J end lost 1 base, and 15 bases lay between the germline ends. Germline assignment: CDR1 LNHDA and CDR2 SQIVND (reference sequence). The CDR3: CASTSRGAGTDTQYF. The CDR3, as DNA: TGTGCCAGTACATCCAGGGGGGCCGGCACAGATACGCAGTATTTT.

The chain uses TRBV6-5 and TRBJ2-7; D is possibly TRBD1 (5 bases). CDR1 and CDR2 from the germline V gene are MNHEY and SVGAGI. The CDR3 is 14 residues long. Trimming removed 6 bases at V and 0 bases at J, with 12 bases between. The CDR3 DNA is TGTGCCAGCAGGCAGGGTAGGGGCTCCTACGAGCAGTACTTC. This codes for CASRQGRGSYEQYF.

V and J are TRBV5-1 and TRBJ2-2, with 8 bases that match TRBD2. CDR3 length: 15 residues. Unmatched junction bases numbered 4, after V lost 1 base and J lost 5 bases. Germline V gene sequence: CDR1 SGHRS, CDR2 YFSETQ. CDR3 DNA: TGCGCCAGCAGCTTGCTTCTAGCGGGTACCGGGGAGCTGTTTTTT. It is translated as CASSLLLAGTGELFF.

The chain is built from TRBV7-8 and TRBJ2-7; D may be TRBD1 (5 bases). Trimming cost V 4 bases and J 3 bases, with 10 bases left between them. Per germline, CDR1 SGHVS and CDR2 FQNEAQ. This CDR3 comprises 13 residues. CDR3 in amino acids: CASSSLTVYEQYF. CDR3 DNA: TGTGCCAGCAGCTCGTTGACAGTCTACGAGCAGTACTTC.

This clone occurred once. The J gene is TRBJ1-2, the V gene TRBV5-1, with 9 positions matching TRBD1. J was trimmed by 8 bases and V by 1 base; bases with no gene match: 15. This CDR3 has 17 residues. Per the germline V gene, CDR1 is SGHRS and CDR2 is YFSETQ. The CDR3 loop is CASSLSPGQGSTGGYTF. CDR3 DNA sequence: TGCGCCAGCAGCTTGTCTCCGGGACAGGGATCGACGGGGGGCTACACCTTC.

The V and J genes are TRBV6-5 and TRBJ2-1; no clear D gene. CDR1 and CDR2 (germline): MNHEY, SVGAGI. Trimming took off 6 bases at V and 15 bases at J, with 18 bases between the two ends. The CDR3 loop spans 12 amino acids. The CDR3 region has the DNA TGTGCCAGCAGCCAGAATCAGGTCCACGGGTTCTTC. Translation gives CASSQNQVHGFF.

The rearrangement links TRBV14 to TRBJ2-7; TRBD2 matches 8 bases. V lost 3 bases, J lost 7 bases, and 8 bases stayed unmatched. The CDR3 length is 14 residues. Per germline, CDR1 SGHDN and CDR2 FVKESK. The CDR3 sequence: CASSHGGAGVEQYF. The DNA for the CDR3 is TGTGCCAGCAGCCACGGAGGAGCGGGGGTTGAGCAGTACTTC.

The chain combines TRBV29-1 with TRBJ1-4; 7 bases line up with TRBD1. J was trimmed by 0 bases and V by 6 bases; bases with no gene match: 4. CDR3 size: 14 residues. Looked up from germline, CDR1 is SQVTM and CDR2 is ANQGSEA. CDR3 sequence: CSVADRATNEKLFF. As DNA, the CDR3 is TGCAGCGTAGCCGACAGGGCAACTAATGAAAAACTGTTTTTT. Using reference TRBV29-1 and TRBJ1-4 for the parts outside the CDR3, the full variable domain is SAVISQKPSRDICQRGTSLTIQCQVDSQVTMMFWYRQQPGQSLTLIATANQGSEATYESGFVIDKFPISRPNLTFSTLTVSNMSPEDSSIYLCSVADRATNEKLFFGSGTQLSVL.

Here the CDR3 reads CASSVTGTGELFF. CDR3 nucleotides: TGTGCCAGCAGCGTAACAGGAACCGGGGAGCTGTTTTTT. The chain recombines TRBV9 with TRBJ2-2, with D perhaps TRBD1 (5 bases). With 1 base removed from V and 5 bases from J, the gap between germline ends came to 6 bases. The CDR3 contains 13 residues. The germline V gene has CDR1 SGDLS and CDR2 YYNGEE.

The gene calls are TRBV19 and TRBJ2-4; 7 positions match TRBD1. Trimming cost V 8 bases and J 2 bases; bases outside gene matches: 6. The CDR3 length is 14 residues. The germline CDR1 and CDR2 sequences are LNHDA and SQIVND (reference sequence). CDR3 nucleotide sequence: TGTGCCAGTGCCCTGGGACAGTCCAAAAACATTCAGTACTTC. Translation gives CASALGQSKNIQYF.